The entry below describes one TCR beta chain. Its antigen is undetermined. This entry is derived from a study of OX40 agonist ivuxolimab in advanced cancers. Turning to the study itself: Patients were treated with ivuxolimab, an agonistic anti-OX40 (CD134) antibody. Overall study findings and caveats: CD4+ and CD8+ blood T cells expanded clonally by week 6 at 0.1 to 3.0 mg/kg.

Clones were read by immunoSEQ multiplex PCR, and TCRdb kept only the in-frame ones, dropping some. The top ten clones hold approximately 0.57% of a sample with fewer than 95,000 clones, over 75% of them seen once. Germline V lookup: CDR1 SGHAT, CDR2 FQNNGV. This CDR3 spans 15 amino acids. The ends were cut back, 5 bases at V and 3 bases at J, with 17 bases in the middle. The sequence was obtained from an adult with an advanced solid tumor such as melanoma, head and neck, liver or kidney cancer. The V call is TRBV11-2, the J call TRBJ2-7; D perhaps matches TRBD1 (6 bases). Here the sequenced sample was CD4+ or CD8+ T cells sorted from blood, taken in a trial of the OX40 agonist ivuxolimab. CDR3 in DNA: TGTGCCAGCAGCCCGTCCCCGGACAGCTACTACGAGCAGTACTTC. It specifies CASSPSPDSYYEQYF.